Presented here are 26 T cell receptor beta chains from one specimen sequenced in a study of cytomegalovirus exposure and HLA in healthy donors. Researchers ran the PCR with 60 Vbeta and 13 Jbeta primers. The method was immunoSEQ multiplex PCR; TCRdb's version includes in-frame clones alone and lacks a portion of them. The profile shows more than 150,000 clones, 75% to 85% of them singletons. Sequenced: PBMCs. Receptor source: a girl aged 5 to 17 in good health and CMV-seropositive.

The V and J genes are TRBV5-5 and TRBJ1-2, with D possibly being TRBD1 (6 bases). Trimming cost V 0 bases and J 2 bases, with 14 bases left between them. The CDR3 covers 16 residues. Germline V gene sequence: CDR1 SGHKS, CDR2 YYEKEE (reference sequence). CDR3 coding DNA: TGTGCCAGCAGCTTGGGAGCAGGGGTCGCCAACTATGGCTACACCTTC. Residues: CASSLGAGVANYGYTF.

In regard to this clone: The sample holds other DNA sequences that translate to the same CDR3. V is TRBV7-2 and J is TRBJ2-2; unclear D gene. Trimming shortened V by 1 base and J by 0 bases, and 6 bases separated the two germline ends. Germline CDR1 reads SGHTA; CDR2 reads FQGNSA. The CDR3 loop spans 15 amino acids. CDR3: CASSLGHTNTGELFF. CDR3 nucleotide sequence: TGTGCCAGCAGCTTAGGGCACACGAACACCGGGGAGCTGTTTTTT.

About this clone itself: Other DNA variants within this sample encode the same CDR3. The rearrangement uses TRBV6-5 and TRBJ1-2; TRBD1 aligns across 7 bases. Germline-derived CDR1 and CDR2 are MNHEY and SVGAGI. Losses at the gene ends were 4 bases for V and 4 bases for J; bases not matched to a gene: 9. CDR3 length equals 15 residues. The chain's CDR3 is CASSFLTGIGYGYTF. As DNA, the CDR3 is TGTGCCAGCAGTTTCCTGACAGGGATCGGCTATGGCTACACCTTC.

This clone showed up just once. The rearrangement uses TRBV13 and TRBJ1-1; D is undetermined. V was shortened by 5 bases and J by 4 bases, with 17 bases between the two germline ends. CDR1 and CDR2 (germline): PRHDT, FYEKMQ (reference sequence). This CDR3 comprises 15 residues. The CDR3 DNA follows: TGTGCCAGCAGCCCCTCCGGAGGGTGGCGCACTGAAGCTTTCTTT. Its protein is CASSPSGGWRTEAFF.

This clone was found once. This chain uses TRBV11-2 with TRBJ2-7; 7 bases align to TRBD1. The length of the CDR3 is 15 residues. V gave up 3 bases and J gave up 0 bases; unmatched junction bases: 5. Germline-derived CDR1 and CDR2 are SGHAT and FQNNGV. The CDR3: CASSFVDRSSYEQYF. CDR3 nucleotides: TGTGCCAGCAGCTTTGTGGACAGGAGCTCCTACGAGCAGTACTTC. Full variable domain (outside the CDR3, taken from reference TRBV11-2 and TRBJ2-7): EAGVAQSPRYKIIEKRQSVAFWCNPISGHATLYWYQQILGQGPKLLIQFQNNGVVDDSQLPKDRFSAERLKGVDSTLKIQPAKLEDSAVYLCASSFVDRSSYEQYFGPGTRLTVT.

The rearrangement uses TRBV19 and TRBJ2-2, with a possible D match to TRBD2 (6 bases). Trimming removed 1 base at V and 6 bases at J, with 12 bases between. Per germline, CDR1 LNHDA and CDR2 SQIVND (reference sequence). The CDR3 has 15 residues. The CDR3 sequence is CASSIGRGIPGELFF. The CDR3 DNA reads TGTGCCAGTAGTATAGGGCGGGGAATCCCCGGGGAGCTGTTTTTT.

This sequence joins TRBV12-5 and TRBJ2-3; D not certain. The CDR3 extends over 15 amino acids. V lost 1 base and J 3 bases, leaving 11 bases between the germline ends. Germline values: CDR1 LGHNT, CDR2 FRNRAP. The CDR3 region is CASGLGNGETDTQYF. CDR3 in DNA: TGTGCTAGTGGTTTGGGCAACGGAGAAACAGATACGCAGTATTTT.

This clone appeared a single time. The chain joins TRBV5-1 to TRBJ2-1, with 9 bases identical to TRBD2. V dropped 4 bases and J dropped 1; count of bases not matched to a gene: 9. Germline V gene sequence: CDR1 SGHRS, CDR2 YFSETQ. The CDR3 totals 17 residues. CDR3 sequence reads: CASSLTVAGASYNEQFF. For the CDR3, the DNA is TGCGCCAGCAGCCTTACCGTAGCGGGGGCTTCCTACAATGAGCAGTTCTTC.

V gene TRBV7-2 combines with J gene TRBJ2-1, with TRBD1 matching over 11 bases. V lost 1 base and J lost 8; bases outside the gene matches: 4. The CDR3 runs 15 residues. Germline V gene lookup returns CDR1 SGHTA and CDR2 FQGNSA. As DNA, the CDR3 is TGTGCCAGCAGCTTAGGGACAGGGGGCATGTATGAGCAGTTCTTC. Protein product: CASSLGTGGMYEQFF. Filled out from reference TRBV7-2 and TRBJ2-1, the complete variable domain reads GAGVSQSPSNKVTEKGKDVELRCDPISGHTALYWYRQSLGQGLEFLIYFQGNSAPDKSGLPSDRFSAERTGGSVSTLTIQRTQQEDSAVYLCASSLGTGGMYEQFFGPGTRLTVL.

This chain joins TRBV7-7 and TRBJ2-3, with D possibly TRBD1 on 6 matching bases. The CDR3 sequence is 14 residues long. Trimming shortened V by 5 bases and J by 8 bases, and 17 bases separated the two germline ends. The germline CDR1 and CDR2 sequences are SSHAT and FNYEAQ (reference sequence). CDR3: CASSPGGMPSTQYF. CDR3 sequence (DNA): TGTGCCAGCAGCCCTGGGGGCATGCCCAGTACGCAGTATTTT.

The rearrangement uses TRBV19 and TRBJ2-5; D is possibly TRBD1 (5 bases). The CDR3 runs 16 residues. Deletions cut 2 bases from V and 0 bases from J, with 13 bases between. The germline gives CDR1 LNHDA, CDR2 SQIVND (reference sequence). The CDR3 region has the DNA TGTGCCAGTAGTATAAAAAGGGGCACCTACCAAGAGACCCAGTACTTC. It translates to CASSIKRGTYQETQYF.

This clone occurred once. The chain links TRBV4-3 to TRBJ1-3; 8 nucleotides match TRBD1. This CDR3 contains 15 residues. Looked up from germline, CDR1 is LGHNA and CDR2 is YSLEER. The V gene end was trimmed by 2 bases and the J gene end by 4 bases; junction bases not matched to a gene: 4. Written as DNA, the CDR3 is TGCGCCAGCAGCCAAACGCAGGGGGCCGGAAACACCATATATTTT. Its translation is CASSQTQGAGNTIYF.

The chain couples TRBV25-1 to TRBJ1-1; 7 bases align to TRBD1. The CDR3 totals 14 residues. Germline CDR1 reads MGHDK; CDR2 reads SYGVNS. Germline trimming cut 6 bases from V and 5 bases from J; bases unmatched to any gene: 9. DNA for the CDR3: TGTGCCAGCAGACCCACTCACAGGGGTACTGAAGCTTTCTTT. This translates into CASRPTHRGTEAFF.

The chain uses TRBV4-1 and TRBJ2-7, with D possibly TRBD1 on 6 matching bases. Germline V lookup: CDR1 MGHRA, CDR2 YSYEKL. This CDR3 region has 15 residues. Trimming stripped 1 base from V and 3 bases from J, with 13 bases between. The CDR3 nucleotides read TGCGCCAGCAGCCAAGTACAGTCAGGGGACTACGAGCAGTACTTC. Translating gives CASSQVQSGDYEQYF.

This clone was counted a few times. The chain has TRBV9 and TRBJ2-1, with a tentative D call TRBD1 (6 bases). Germline V lookup: CDR1 SGDLS, CDR2 YYNGEE. The CDR3 is 13 residues long. V gave up 10 bases and J gave up 1 base, with 12 bases separating them. CDR3 sequence reads: CADDRRSYNEQFF. The DNA for the CDR3 is TGTGCCGACGACAGGAGGTCCTACAATGAGCAGTTCTTC.

This chain uses TRBV5-1 with TRBJ1-6; possible D gene TRBD1, 6 bases. Germline CDR1 and CDR2: SGHRS and YFSETQ. CDR3 length: 13 amino acids. The ends were cut back, 6 bases at V and 3 bases at J, with 7 bases in the middle. CDR3 protein: CASKQGYNSPLHF. CDR3 sequence (DNA): TGCGCCAGCAAACAGGGCTATAATTCACCCCTCCACTTT. The whole variable domain, remainder taken from reference TRBV5-1 and TRBJ1-6, is KAGVTQTPRYLIKTRGQQVTLSCSPISGHRSVSWYQQTPGQGLQFLFEYFSETQRNKGNFPGRFSGRQFSNSRSEMNVSTLELGDSALYLCASKQGYNSPLHFGNGTRLTVT.

This chain links TRBV4-2 with TRBJ2-7, with 7 bases identical to TRBD2. From germline, CDR1 is LGHNA and CDR2 YNFKEQ. With 1 base clipped from V and 1 base from J, the junction kept 7 bases outside the gene matches. The CDR3 runs to 16 residues. The CDR3 is CASSQGGGGGSYEQYF. DNA for the CDR3: TGTGCCAGCAGCCAAGGGGGCGGGGGAGGTTCCTACGAGCAGTACTTC.

CDR3 nucleotide sequence: TGTGCCAGCAGTTTCCGGTGGGGGGGTTTGGACGAGCAGTACTTC. It yields the protein CASSFRWGGLDEQYF. The V gene is TRBV5-5, the J gene TRBJ2-7; 7 bases align to TRBD2. The CDR3 totals 15 residues. The germline V gene has CDR1 SGHKS and CDR2 YYEKEE (reference sequence). The J segment lost 5 bases and the V segment lost 5 bases, leaving 13 bases of the junction unmatched. The full variable domain, with the rest looked up from reference TRBV5-5 and TRBJ2-7, is DAGVTQSPTHLIKTRGQQVTLRCSPISGHKSVSWYQQVLGQGPQFIFQYYEKEERGRGNFPDRFSARQFPNYSSELNVNALLLGDSALYLCASSFRWGGLDEQYFGPGTRLTVT.

This chain uses TRBV29-1 with TRBJ2-1; 9 bases line up with TRBD1. V trimming: 7 bases; J trimming: 14 bases; junction bases outside the gene matches: 9. This CDR3 is built from 11 residues. Germline loops: CDR1 SQVTM, CDR2 ANQGSEA. The CDR3 spells CSGNRGHFEFF. In nucleotides, the CDR3 is TGCAGCGGGAACAGGGGGCACTTCGAGTTCTTC.

The V and J genes are TRBV9 and TRBJ1-4; D is possibly TRBD1 (5 bases). Trimming cost V 4 bases and J 5 bases, with 15 bases left between them. The length of the CDR3 is 15 residues. Germline V gives CDR1 SGDLS, CDR2 YYNGEE. Written as DNA, the CDR3 is TGTGCCAGCAGCTTAAGGGAGGGGATCAATGAAAAACTGTTTTTT. Its protein is CASSLREGINEKLFF.

This chain links TRBV5-1 with TRBJ1-4; 9 bases align to TRBD1. This CDR3 region has 15 residues. With V trimmed by 4 bases and J by 5 bases, 6 bases remained unmatched. The germline CDR1 and CDR2 sequences are SGHRS and YFSETQ. The CDR3 here is CASSRLQGANEKLFF. CDR3 DNA: TGCGCCAGCAGCAGACTACAGGGGGCGAATGAAAAACTGTTTTTT.

The chain links TRBV29-1 to TRBJ1-6; the D is unclear. Germline V gene lookup returns CDR1 SQVTM and CDR2 ANQGSEA. This CDR3 comprises 12 residues. Trimming took off 6 bases at V and 10 bases at J, with 13 bases between the two ends. CDR3 amino acids: CSVQAGSSPLHF. The CDR3, as DNA: TGCAGCGTCCAGGCGGGATCCTCACCCCTCCACTTT.

The chain combines TRBV19 with TRBJ2-3; 10 bases fit TRBD2. With 8 bases clipped from V and 2 bases from J, the junction kept 7 bases outside the gene matches. The CDR3 runs 15 residues. From germline, CDR1 is LNHDA and CDR2 SQIVND (reference sequence). This CDR3 is CASRLLAGDTDTQYF. CDR3 DNA sequence: TGTGCCAGTCGTCTTCTAGCGGGGGACACAGATACGCAGTATTTT.

The chain employs TRBV4-3 and TRBJ2-1; TRBD2 is a possible D gene (6 bases). Trimming removed 1 base at V and 7 bases at J, with 8 bases between. Per the germline V gene, CDR1 is LGHNA and CDR2 is YSLEER. There are 13 residues in the CDR3. For the CDR3, the DNA is TGCGCCAGCAGCCAAGGACTAGGGAATGAGCAGTTCTTC. Translated, it gives CASSQGLGNEQFF.

The count of this clone is one. J is TRBJ2-1 and V is TRBV18; 8 bases are a match to TRBD2. The V gene end was trimmed by 2 bases and the J gene end by 8 bases; junction bases not matched to a gene: 8. This CDR3 is built from 15 residues. The germline V gene encodes CDR1 KGHSH and CDR2 LQKENI. For the CDR3, the DNA is TGTGCCAGCTCACCAGGCTCGGGGGGGAGGTATGAGCAGTTCTTC. Translation gives CASSPGSGGRYEQFF. Combining the CDR3 with reference TRBV18 and TRBJ2-1 gives the whole variable domain NAGVMQNPRHLVRRRGQEARLRCSPMKGHSHVYWYRQLPEEGLKFMVYLQKENIIDESGMPKERFSAEFPKEGPSILRIQQVVRGDSAAYFCASSPGSGGRYEQFFGPGTRLTVL.

This chain links TRBV10-3 with TRBJ2-7; D is perhaps TRBD1 (5 bases). The CDR3 totals 15 residues. The germline CDR1 and CDR2 sequences are ENHRY and SYGVKD. The germline V and J ends were trimmed by 4 bases and 0 bases, with 13 bases remaining between them. The CDR3 loop is CAISVSADISYEQYF. Written as DNA, the CDR3 is TGTGCCATCAGTGTGTCGGCGGACATCTCCTACGAGCAGTACTTC.